Presented here are 10 T cell receptor beta chains from one specimen sequenced in a study of OX40 agonist ivuxolimab in advanced cancers. The library was obtained by the immunoSEQ multiplex PCR assay. In TCRdb, the immuneACCESS table is reduced to in-frame sequences with V and J assigned. These tables do not hold every clone; where another copy was compared, an unresolved V gene accounts for under half, and the others remain unexplained. Within this sample are 90,000 to 95,000 clones, with 84% of them counted one time only. The ten largest account for 0.95% to 1.3% of the sample. The source was CD4+ or CD8+ T cells sorted from blood, collected in a trial of the OX40 agonist ivuxolimab. These receptors all come from an adult with an advanced solid tumor such as melanoma, head and neck, liver or kidney cancer.

This chain uses TRBV7-2 with TRBJ2-1; 8 bases line up with TRBD1. With 4 bases clipped from V and 4 bases from J, the junction kept 12 bases outside the gene matches. This CDR3 region has 17 residues. Germline V lookup: CDR1 SGHTA, CDR2 FQGNSA. The CDR3 nucleotides read TGTGCCAGCAGCTCTACTCGTGGACAGGGCCGGTACAATGAGCAGTTCTTC. Protein product: CASSSTRGQGRYNEQFF.

V gene TRBV2 combines with J gene TRBJ2-1; D gene uncertain. The CDR3 consists of 16 residues. Trimming stripped 0 bases from V and 3 bases from J, with 12 bases between. The germline CDR1 and CDR2 sequences are SNHLY and FYNNEI. The CDR3 DNA reads TGTGCCAGCAGTGAAGCTGTGAGTCTCGACTACAATGAGCAGTTCTTC. Protein: CASSEAVSLDYNEQFF.

This clone was seen a single time. Compared with germline, one end of the junction differs, possibly owing to a read error. V gene TRBV6-5 combines with J gene TRBJ1-2; 10 bases are a match to TRBD1. The length of the CDR3 is 14 residues. CDR1 MNHEY and CDR2 SVGAGI come from the germline V gene. CDR3 sequence: CTSSRGQGGYGYTF. CDR3 bases: TGTACCAGCAGCAGAGGACAGGGGGGCTATGGCTACACCTTC.

Here the CDR3 DNA reads TGTGCCAGCAGCGCAATTAGCCTGGAGACCCAGTACTTC. Residues: CASSAISLETQYF. The chain recombines TRBV5-4 with TRBJ2-5; D remains ambiguous. Trimming cost V 4 bases and J 5 bases, with 12 bases left between them. CDR1 is SGHNT, CDR2 YYREEE, per germline (reference sequence). The CDR3 is made up of 13 amino acids.

This clone was picked up one time. The V gene is TRBV28, the J gene TRBJ1-4; D not certain. Trimming took 4 bases from V and 10 from J, leaving 13 bases between them. The CDR3 runs to 13 residues. CDR1 is MDHEN and CDR2 is SYDVKM in the germline V gene. For the CDR3, the DNA is TGTGCCAGCAGTTCGGGGTGGGTCGGAAAACTGTTTTTT. It encodes CASSSGWVGKLFF.

The rearrangement joins TRBV9 to TRBJ2-7, with D unclear. The CDR3 extends over 13 amino acids. Germline values: CDR1 SGDLS, CDR2 YYNGEE. The V end lost 4 bases, the J end lost 7 bases, and 15 bases lay between the germline ends. In nucleotides, the CDR3 is TGTGCCAGCAGCTCCCGCCCTGGTGGGGAGCAGTACGTC. The encoded protein is CASSSRPGGEQYV.

The table lists this clone with a count of one. The V call is TRBV7-3, the J call TRBJ2-7; the D is unclear. CDR3 length: 14 amino acids. V gave up 5 bases and J gave up 2 bases, with 13 bases separating them. Germline V gene lookup returns CDR1 SGHTA and CDR2 FQGTGA. This chain's CDR3 is CASSRSIYPYEQYV. The CDR3 DNA reads as TGTGCCAGCAGCCGGAGTATTTACCCCTACGAGCAGTACGTC.

The chain employs TRBV6-5 and TRBJ2-7; D may be TRBD1 (6 bases). V was pared by 0 bases and J by 6 bases, with 9 bases between. The CDR3 has 13 residues. Per the germline V gene, CDR1 is MNHEY and CDR2 is SVGAGI. CDR3 bases: TGTGCCAGCAGTTACTCGTCAGGGGCCGAGCAGTACTTC. Translated: CASSYSSGAEQYF.

The gene calls are TRBV9 and TRBJ1-1, with TRBD1 identical over 8 bases. CDR1 SGDLS and CDR2 YYNGEE come from the germline V gene. V dropped 4 bases and J dropped 4; count of bases not matched to a gene: 9. The CDR3 is made up of 15 amino acids. CDR3 coding DNA: TGTGCCAGCAGCCCCAACAGGGGGAGGAGCACTGAAGCTTTCTTT. It translates to CASSPNRGRSTEAFF. The full variable domain, completed using reference TRBV9 and TRBJ1-1, is DSGVTQTPKHLITATGQRVTLRCSPRSGDLSVYWYQQSLDQGLQFLIQYYNGEERAKGNILERFSAQQFPDLHSELNLSSLELGDSALYFCASSPNRGRSTEAFFGQGTRLTVV.

The V and J genes are TRBV28 and TRBJ2-4; D tentatively reads TRBD1 or TRBD2 (5 bases each). The V end was cut by 6 bases, the J end by 7 bases, with 10 bases between. The CDR3 consists of 12 residues. The germline V gene has CDR1 MDHEN and CDR2 SYDVKM. The CDR3 coding sequence is TGTGCCAGCAGCGGTGGGGGTAACATTCAGTACTTC. Amino acid sequence: CASSGGGNIQYF. The variable domain in full, with the rest retrieved from reference TRBV28 and TRBJ2-4, is DVKVTQSSRYLVKRTGEKVFLECVQDMDHENMFWYRQDPGLGLRLIYFSYDVKMKEKGDIPEGYSVSREKKERFSLILESASTNQTSMYLCASSGGGNIQYFGAGTRLSVL.